A single T cell receptor beta chain is shown here with its context. It lacks a known antigen. Base qualities are missing; no much larger clone stands one base away. The sample comes from a study of identical twins (dated by TCRdb to about 2016). Notes on the research overall: The study deep-sequenced TCR alpha and beta repertoires from monozygotic twins, unrelated adults of various ages and cord blood to test whether fetal clonotypes persist. Replicate twin experiments were performed at different times using different library preparation protocols to rule out contamination. Here is what the overall study found, with its caveats: Zero-insertion analyses could be partly confounded by invariant T cells such as MAIT and iNKT, though diverse VJ usage argued against such confounding for most clonotypes. Recombination models systematically underestimated out-of-frame TCR alpha sharing in monozygotic twins but agreed with sharing between unrelated individuals. Compared with coincidental sharing between unrelated individuals, out-of-frame TCR alpha sequences shared between twins showed an excess of sequences with low generation probability. Fewer insertions were carried by abundant cord blood beta clonotypes; a weaker similar trend was observed in young adult naive repertoires, while no such trend was observed in memory repertoires. Conclusions relied on cross-sectional statistical analysis, since the same donors could not be followed over many years. A weaker excess of twin sharing was found in beta out-of-frame sequences because the signal-to-noise ratio was lowered by fewer shared sequences.

The library was generated by 5' RACE. Sequencing instrument: Illumina HiSeq 2000. A universal primer binding site was added through template switching, and the final cDNA carried a unique molecular identifier so that TCR cDNA molecules could be counted accurately. Specific primers in the conserved constant-segment region were used to synthesize first-strand cDNA for TCR alpha and beta chains. Each cDNA library was double barcoded, with a SMART-Mk sample barcode plus Illumina barcodes, to control for contamination. Two successive PCR steps introduced TruSeq adapter sequences along with Illumina sample barcodes. The Illumina HiSeq platform was used with custom primers to sequence TCR alpha and beta cDNA libraries. The authors' analysis ran thus. MiGEC processed the raw reads to extract unique molecular identifiers, while MiXCR was used to determine the CDR3 positions. Recombination models were inferred per individual with the repgenHMM and IGoR tools using an EM algorithm. Shared clonotype analysis was performed with the tcR package in R, normalizing sharing by the product of cloneset sizes. To study raw recombination free of thymic and clonal selection effects, out-of-frame nonproductive sequences were analyzed. The public sequencing data were trimmed at Q25 with fastp and processed into clonotypes with MiXCR by TCRdb, which kept only in-frame beta chains. Each CDR3 protein gets just one entry, which takes the most common genes and DNA from the rows behind it. The V and J calls, along with clone size, are taken from TCRdb and not from the paper's own processing. Within this sample are some 300,000 distinct CDR3 sequences, with more than 9% of them counted one time only. The ten largest clones add up to approximately 7.6% of the sample.

Every donor was a healthy Caucasian. Three pairs of female monozygotic twins, all aged about 18 to 30 years, made up the twin cohort. CD4+ and CD8+ T cell populations were isolated with positive isolation kits from Invitrogen. Based on the germline V gene, the CDR1 and CDR2 sequences are SQVTM and ANQGSEA. From its cysteine to its phenylalanine, the CDR3 spans 8 amino acids. This entry keeps only the CDR3 DNA: 24 bases, framed from base 1. V is shortened by 4 bases, J by 10 bases, and the region joining them spans 4 bases. In addition, the sample was reused for a study of yellow fever vaccine responses in identical twins. The second study also describes: The T cell response to vaccination in identical twins was reported by the authors to appear partly convergent and partly personalized. Focusing on identical twins, the study followed the T cell clones that responded to the vaccine, and did so with precision.

This TCR came from a woman under 30 in good health. Sequencing was performed on CD8+ T cells sorted from blood. In this chain, TRBV29-1 is recombined with TRBJ1-1; no confident D gene assignment can be made. The CDR3 here reads CSVGRAFF. The nucleotides read TGCAGCGTTGGTCGAGCTTTCTTT.